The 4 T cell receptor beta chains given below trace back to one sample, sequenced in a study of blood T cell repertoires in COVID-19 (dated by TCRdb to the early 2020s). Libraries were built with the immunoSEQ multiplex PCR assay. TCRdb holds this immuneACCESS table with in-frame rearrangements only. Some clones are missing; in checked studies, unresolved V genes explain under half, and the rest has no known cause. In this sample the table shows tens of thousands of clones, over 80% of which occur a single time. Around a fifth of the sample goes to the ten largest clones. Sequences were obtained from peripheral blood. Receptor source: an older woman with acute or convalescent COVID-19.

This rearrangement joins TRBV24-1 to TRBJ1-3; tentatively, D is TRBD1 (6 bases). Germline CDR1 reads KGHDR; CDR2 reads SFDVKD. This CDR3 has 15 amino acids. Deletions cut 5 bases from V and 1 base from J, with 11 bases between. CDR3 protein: CATSGYRVSGNTIYF. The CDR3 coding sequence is TGTGCCACCAGTGGTTACAGGGTATCTGGAAACACCATATATTTT.

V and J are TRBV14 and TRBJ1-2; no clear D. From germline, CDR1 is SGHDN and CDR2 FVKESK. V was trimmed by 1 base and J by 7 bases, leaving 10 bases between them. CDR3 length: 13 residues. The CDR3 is CASSQVATGGYTF. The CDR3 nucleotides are TGTGCCAGCAGCCAAGTTGCCACCGGTGGCTACACCTTC.

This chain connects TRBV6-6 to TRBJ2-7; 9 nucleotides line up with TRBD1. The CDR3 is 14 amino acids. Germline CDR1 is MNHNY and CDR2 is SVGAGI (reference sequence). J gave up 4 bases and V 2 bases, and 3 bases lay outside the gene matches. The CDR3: CASSYGTGIYEQYF. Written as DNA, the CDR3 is TGTGCCAGCAGTTACGGGACAGGGATTTACGAGCAGTACTTC.

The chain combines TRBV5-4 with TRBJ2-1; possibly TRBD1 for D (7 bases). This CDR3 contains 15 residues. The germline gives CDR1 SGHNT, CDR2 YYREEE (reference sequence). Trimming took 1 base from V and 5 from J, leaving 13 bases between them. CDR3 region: CASSLKQGGNNEQFF. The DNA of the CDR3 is TGTGCCAGCAGCTTGAAGCAGGGGGGTAACAATGAGCAGTTCTTC.